The T cell receptor (beta chain) under discussion was sequenced for a study of cytomegalovirus exposure and HLA in healthy donors. Study results and caveats: A few chains tied to CMV proved CMV antigen-specific in vitro. As was reported, the HLA-A and HLA-B alleles of most subjects were accurately predicted from TCR beta sequences.

This CDR3 contains 15 residues. Trimming removed 3 bases at V and 0 bases at J, with 12 bases between. Germline CDR1 is SGDLS and CDR2 is YYNGEE. This clone was seen a few times. Antigen specificity is unknown. The PCR used 60 Vbeta and 13 Jbeta primers. TCRdb keeps only in-frame clones here, not all; method: immunoSEQ multiplex PCR. The data show some 160,000 clones, approximately 79% seen once. The sample taken for sequencing was PBMCs. The chain links TRBV9 to TRBJ1-1; D call uncertain. The sequence was collected from a woman between 35 and 50 years old in good health and CMV-seronegative. The CDR3, as DNA: TGTGCCAGCAGCGCCAGTCAGGCCTTGAACACTGAAGCTTTCTTT. It specifies CASSASQALNTEAFF.